This T cell receptor (beta chain) was sequenced for a study of T cell clonality in common variable immunodeficiency. The ends lost 3 bases at V and 3 bases at J; junction bases unmatched: 9. The length of the CDR3 is 16 residues. Looked up from germline, CDR1 is MNHEY and CDR2 is SVGEGT. Study results and caveats: Common variable immunodeficiency TCR beta sequences reportedly had fewer deletions and N-nucleotide insertions.

TCRdb keeps only in-frame clones here, not all; method: immunoSEQ multiplex PCR. The repertoire has approximately 14,000 clones, none seen only once; the ten largest take around 12%. This clone has more than one count but fewer than ten. Its antigen is undetermined. The read is 3 residues too short to cover the CDR3 end, so that end is filled in from the germline J gene. This TCR was recovered from a human donor with common variable immunodeficiency. This chain links TRBV6-2 or TRBV6-3 with TRBJ2-5; 8 bases agree with TRBD2. Sequenced: peripheral blood mononuclear cells. The part of the CDR3 DNA that was read is TGTGCCAGCAGTTATGAAGCGGGAGTTTATGAAGAGACC. Translating it yields CASSYEAGVYEET. The entire CDR3 sequence reads CASSYEAGVYEETQYF.